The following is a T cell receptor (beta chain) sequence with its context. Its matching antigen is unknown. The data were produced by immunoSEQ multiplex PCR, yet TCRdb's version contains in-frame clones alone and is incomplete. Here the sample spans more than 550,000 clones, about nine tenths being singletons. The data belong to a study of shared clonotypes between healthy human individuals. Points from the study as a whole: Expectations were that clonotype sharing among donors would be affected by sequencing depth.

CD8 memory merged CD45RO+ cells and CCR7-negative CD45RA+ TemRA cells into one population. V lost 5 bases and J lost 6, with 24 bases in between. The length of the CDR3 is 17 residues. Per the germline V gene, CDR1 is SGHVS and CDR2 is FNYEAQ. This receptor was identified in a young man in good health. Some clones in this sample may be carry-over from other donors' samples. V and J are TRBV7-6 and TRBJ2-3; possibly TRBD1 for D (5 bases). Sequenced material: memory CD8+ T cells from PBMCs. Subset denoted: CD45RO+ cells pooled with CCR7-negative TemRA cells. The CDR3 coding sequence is TGTGCCAGCAGCACGGCCCCAGGGTTATCGTCTAGGGATACGCAGTATTTT. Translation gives CASSTAPGLSSRDTQYF.